The subject of this entry is one TCR beta chain. Its antigen is unidentified. With 3 bases removed from V and 7 bases from J, the gap between germline ends came to 13 bases. This CDR3 has 14 amino acids. The germline gives CDR1 KGHSH, CDR2 LQKENI. The sample originates from a study of identical twins' blood T cells. Study details: About six alpha and roughly six beta libraries together yielded 45 million or so reads. Study results and caveats: Twin similarity might stem from environmental factors, not only genetics.

TCR cDNA libraries were made from RNA using a previously described, modified protocol. A single record per CDR3 protein comes from TCRdb applying MiXCR to the 5' RACE reads. The data hold hundreds of thousands of distinct CDR3 sequences, with roughly 28% observed a single time. J is TRBJ2-1 and V is TRBV18, with D tentatively TRBD1 or TRBD2 (5 bases each). Material for sequencing was PBMCs. The TCR sequence derives from a woman aged 18-49 years in good health. CDR3 in DNA: TGTGCCAGCTCACCGTTCCGGGACCCGAATGAGCAGTTCTTC. Its translation: CASSPFRDPNEQFF.